The subject of this entry is one T cell receptor (beta chain). The antigen is unknown. The data were taken from a study of T cell repertoires in cytomegalovirus infection. At the level of the study: Researchers turned to recently identified HLA-C-restricted CMV epitopes as well as well-studied HLA-B-restricted ones.

TCRdb independently ran MiXCR on the reads; one entry per CDR3 protein. The sample carries about half a million distinct CDR3 sequences, about 42% recorded once. The clonotype originates from a human donor in good health (CMV status not recorded). Some clones in this sample may be carry-over from other donors' samples. The material sequenced was cultured PBMCs, taken from culture after CMV antigen stimulation.

CDR3 in amino acids: CASSQDQGGDTEAFF. The CDR3 bases are TGCGCCAGCAGCCAAGATCAGGGCGGGGACACTGAAGCTTTCTTT. The chain uses TRBV4-3 and TRBJ1-1, with D possibly TRBD1 on 5 matching bases. V lost 0 bases and J 3 bases, leaving 11 bases between the germline ends. In germline, CDR1 is LGHNA, CDR2 YSLEER. The CDR3 sequence is 15 residues long.